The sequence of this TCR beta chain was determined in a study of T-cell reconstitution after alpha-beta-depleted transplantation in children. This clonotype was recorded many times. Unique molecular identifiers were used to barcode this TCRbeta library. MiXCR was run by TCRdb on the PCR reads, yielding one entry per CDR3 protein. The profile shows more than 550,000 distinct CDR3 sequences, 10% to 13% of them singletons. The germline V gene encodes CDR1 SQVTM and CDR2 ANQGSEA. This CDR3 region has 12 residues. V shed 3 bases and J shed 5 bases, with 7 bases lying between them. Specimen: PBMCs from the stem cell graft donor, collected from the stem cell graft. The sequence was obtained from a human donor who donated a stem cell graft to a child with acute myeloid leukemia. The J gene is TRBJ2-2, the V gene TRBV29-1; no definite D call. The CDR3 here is CSVDTLTGELFF. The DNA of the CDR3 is TGCAGCGTTGATACACTTACCGGGGAGCTGTTTTTT.